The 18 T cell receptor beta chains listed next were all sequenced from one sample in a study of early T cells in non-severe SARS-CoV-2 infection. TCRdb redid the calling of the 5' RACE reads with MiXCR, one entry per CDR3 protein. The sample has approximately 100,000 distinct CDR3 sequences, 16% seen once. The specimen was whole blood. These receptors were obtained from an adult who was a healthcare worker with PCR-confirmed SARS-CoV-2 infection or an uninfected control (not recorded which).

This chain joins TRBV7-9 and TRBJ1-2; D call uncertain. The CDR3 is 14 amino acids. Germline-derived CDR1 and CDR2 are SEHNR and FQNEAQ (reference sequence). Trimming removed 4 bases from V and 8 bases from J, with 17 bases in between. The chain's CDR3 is CASSSNSGLLGYTF. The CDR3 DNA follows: TGTGCCAGCAGCTCCAATTCGGGTCTCCTAGGCTACACCTTC.

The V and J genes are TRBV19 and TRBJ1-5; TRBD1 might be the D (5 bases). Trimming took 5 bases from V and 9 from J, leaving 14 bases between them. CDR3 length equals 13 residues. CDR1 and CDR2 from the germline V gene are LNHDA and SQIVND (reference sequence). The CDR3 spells CASSLGTSWPQHF. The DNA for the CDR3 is TGTGCCAGTAGTCTGGGGACTTCATGGCCCCAGCATTTT. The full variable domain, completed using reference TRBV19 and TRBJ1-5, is DGGITQSPKYLFRKEGQNVTLSCEQNLNHDAMYWYRQDPGQGLRLIYYSQIVNDFQKGDIAEGYSVSREKKESFPLTVTSAQKNPTAFYLCASSLGTSWPQHFGDGTRLSIL.

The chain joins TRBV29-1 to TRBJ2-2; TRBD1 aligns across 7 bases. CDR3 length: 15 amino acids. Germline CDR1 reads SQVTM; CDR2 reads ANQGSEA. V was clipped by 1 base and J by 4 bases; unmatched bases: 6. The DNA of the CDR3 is TGCAGCGTTGAAGTGGCAGGACAGGCCACCGGGGAGCTGTTTTTT. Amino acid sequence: CSVEVAGQATGELFF.

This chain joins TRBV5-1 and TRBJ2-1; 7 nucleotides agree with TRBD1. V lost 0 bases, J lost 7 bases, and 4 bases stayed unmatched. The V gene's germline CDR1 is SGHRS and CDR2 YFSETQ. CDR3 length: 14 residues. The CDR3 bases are TGCGCCAGCAGCTTGGTGGCAGGGGGTAATGAGCAGTTCTTC. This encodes CASSLVAGGNEQFF.

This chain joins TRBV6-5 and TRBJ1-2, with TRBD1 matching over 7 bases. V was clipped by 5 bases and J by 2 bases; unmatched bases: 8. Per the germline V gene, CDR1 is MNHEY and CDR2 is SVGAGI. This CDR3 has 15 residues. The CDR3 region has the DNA TGTGCCAGCAGTACAGGGACAGCGAGAAACTATGGCTACACCTTC. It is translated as CASSTGTARNYGYTF.

CDR3 in DNA: TGTGCTAGTGGTAGCCGGGACTCGCCAGTAGAGACCCAGTACTTC. It specifies CASGSRDSPVETQYF. J is TRBJ2-5 and V is TRBV12-5; D may be TRBD2 (6 bases). This CDR3 is 15 amino acids long. Deletions cut 5 bases from V and 4 bases from J, with 17 bases between. Germline assignment: CDR1 LGHNT and CDR2 FRNRAP. The full variable domain, with the rest looked up from reference TRBV12-5 and TRBJ2-5, is DARVTQTPRHKVTEMGQEVTMRCQPILGHNTVFWYRQTMMQGLELLAYFRNRAPLDDSGMPKDRFSAEMPDATLATLKIQPSEPRDSAVYFCASGSRDSPVETQYFGPGTRLLVL.

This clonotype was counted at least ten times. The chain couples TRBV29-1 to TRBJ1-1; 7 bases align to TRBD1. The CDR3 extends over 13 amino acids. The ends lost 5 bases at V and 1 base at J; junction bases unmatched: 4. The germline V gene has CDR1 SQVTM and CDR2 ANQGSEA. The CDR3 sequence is CSVLRQGNTEAFF. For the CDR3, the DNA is TGCAGCGTTCTTAGACAGGGGAACACTGAAGCTTTCTTT.

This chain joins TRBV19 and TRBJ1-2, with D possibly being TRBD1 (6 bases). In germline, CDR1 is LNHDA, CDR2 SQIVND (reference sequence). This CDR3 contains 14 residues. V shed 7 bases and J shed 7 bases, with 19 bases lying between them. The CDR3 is CASIASGTSRGYTF. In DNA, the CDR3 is TGTGCCAGTATCGCATCCGGGACAAGCCGTGGCTACACCTTC.

The CDR3 spells CASSTAVGQPQHF. In DNA form, the CDR3 reads TGTGCCAGTAGTACGGCAGTCGGACAGCCCCAGCATTTT. The genes are TRBV19 and TRBJ1-5; D call uncertain. Trimming shortened V by 4 bases and J by 7 bases, and 11 bases separated the two germline ends. The CDR3 has 13 residues. Germline CDR1 LNHDA, CDR2 SQIVND (reference sequence).

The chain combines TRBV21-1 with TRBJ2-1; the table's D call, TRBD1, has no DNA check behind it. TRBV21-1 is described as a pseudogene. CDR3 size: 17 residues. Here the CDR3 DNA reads TGTGCCAGCAGCAATCTGCGCTTACAGGGGACTCTGGATGAGCAGTTCTTC. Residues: CASSNLRLQGTLDEQFF.

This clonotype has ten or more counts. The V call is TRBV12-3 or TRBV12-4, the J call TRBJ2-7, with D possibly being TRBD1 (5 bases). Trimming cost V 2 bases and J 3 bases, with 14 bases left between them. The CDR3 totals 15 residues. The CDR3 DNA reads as TGTGCCAGCAGTTTAAGCAGGGCGACAATCTACGAGCAGTACTTC. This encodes CASSLSRATIYEQYF.

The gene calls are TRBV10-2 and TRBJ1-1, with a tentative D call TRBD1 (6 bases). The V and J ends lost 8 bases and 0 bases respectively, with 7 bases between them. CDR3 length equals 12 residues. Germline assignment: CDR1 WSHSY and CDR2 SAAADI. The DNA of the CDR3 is TGCGCCAGCGGGACAATGAACACTGAAGCTTTCTTT. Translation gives CASGTMNTEAFF.

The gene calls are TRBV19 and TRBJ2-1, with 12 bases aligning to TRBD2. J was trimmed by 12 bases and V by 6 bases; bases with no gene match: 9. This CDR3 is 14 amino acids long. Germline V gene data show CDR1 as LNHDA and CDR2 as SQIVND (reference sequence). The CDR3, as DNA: TGTGCCAGTAGCCCGACTAGCGGGAGCCCCGGGCAGTTCTTC. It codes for CASSPTSGSPGQFF.

CDR3 protein: CASSISGGRSYNEQFF. CDR3 DNA sequence: TGTGCCAGCAGCATCAGCGGGGGCCGCTCCTACAATGAGCAGTTCTTC. The chain joins TRBV7-9 to TRBJ2-1; 8 bases align to TRBD2. Germline CDR1 reads SEHNR; CDR2 reads FQNEAQ (reference sequence). Trimming removed 5 bases from V and 0 bases from J; junction bases left unmatched: 6. The CDR3 is made up of 16 amino acids.

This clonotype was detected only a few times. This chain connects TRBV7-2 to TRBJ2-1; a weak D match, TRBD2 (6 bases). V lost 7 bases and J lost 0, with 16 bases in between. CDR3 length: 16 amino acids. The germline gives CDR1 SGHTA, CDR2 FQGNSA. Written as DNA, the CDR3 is TGTGCCAGCACCCCGCCGGGGGATAGCTCCTACAATGAGCAGTTCTTC. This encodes CASTPPGDSSYNEQFF.

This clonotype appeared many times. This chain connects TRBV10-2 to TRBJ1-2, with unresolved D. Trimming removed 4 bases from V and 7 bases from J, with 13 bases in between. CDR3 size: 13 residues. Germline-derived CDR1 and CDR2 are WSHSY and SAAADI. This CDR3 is CASSAREESGYTF. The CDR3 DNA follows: TGCGCCAGCAGTGCGAGGGAAGAAAGTGGCTACACCTTC.

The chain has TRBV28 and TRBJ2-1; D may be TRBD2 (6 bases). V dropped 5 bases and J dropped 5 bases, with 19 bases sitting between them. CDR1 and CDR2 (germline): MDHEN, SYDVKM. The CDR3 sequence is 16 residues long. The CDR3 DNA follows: TGTGCCAGCAGTCTCGGAGGGGCTCTCCTTGACAATGAGCAGTTCTTC. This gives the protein CASSLGGALLDNEQFF.

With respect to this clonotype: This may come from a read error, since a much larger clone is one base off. The CDR3 loop is CACSLGVPNRAVLNTEAFF. CDR3 in DNA: TGTGCCTGCAGCTTGGGCGTACCTAACCGGGCTGTGTTAAACACTGAAGCTTTCTTT. The chain couples TRBV5-4 to TRBJ1-1; D unclear. The CDR3 is 19 amino acids. Germline V CDR1 and CDR2: SGHNT, YYREEE (reference sequence).